The 20 T cell receptor beta chains below all came from one sample that was sequenced in a study of breast tumors, draining lymph nodes, adjacent tissues. Samples came from axillary lymph nodes draining the breast cancer. TCRdb reanalysed the multiplex PCR reads using MiXCR and keeps one entry per CDR3 protein. The sample carries about 200,000 distinct CDR3 sequences, 31% recorded once. Material: axillary lymph node tissue. The receptors originated from a female donor with breast cancer. Some clones in this sample may be carry-over from other donors' samples.

For this clonotype: With a much larger clone just one base away, this may be a read error. The chain has TRBV6-1 and TRBJ1-2; D remains unclear. Germline lookup yields CDR1 MNHNS and CDR2 SASEGT. CDR3 length equals 13 residues. In DNA, the CDR3 is TGTGCCATCGAAGGGTTAGCTAACTATGGCCACACCTTC. Translated, it gives CAIEGLANYGHTF.

This clonotype was detected many times. This rearrangement joins TRBV6-5 to TRBJ1-5, with TRBD1 matching 8 bases. Losses at the gene ends were 6 bases for V and 2 bases for J; bases not matched to a gene: 3. Germline V CDR1 and CDR2: MNHEY, SVGAGI. The CDR3 runs 14 residues. CDR3 in amino acids: CASRSGQGNQPQHF. Written as DNA, the CDR3 is TGTGCCAGCAGGTCGGGACAGGGCAATCAGCCCCAGCATTTT.

The chain joins TRBV2 to TRBJ2-5; 9 bases match TRBD2. This CDR3 is built from 16 residues. The germline V gene encodes CDR1 SNHLY and CDR2 FYNNEI. Germline trimming cut 4 bases from V and 1 base from J; bases unmatched to any gene: 7. The CDR3 DNA follows: TGTGCCAGCAGTGTAACCATAGCGGGGGTCCAAGAGACCCAGTACTTC. Translation gives CASSVTIAGVQETQYF.

This chain joins TRBV4-3 and TRBJ2-3; 8 bases map to TRBD1. V shed 2 bases and J 11 bases; nucleotides not matched to a gene: 30. The CDR3 is made up of 21 amino acids. The germline V gene has CDR1 LGHNA and CDR2 YSLEER. The CDR3 loop reads CASSQLKPFRTGRGTYNEQYF. In DNA form, the CDR3 reads TGCGCCAGCAGCCAACTAAAGCCATTCCGGACAGGGAGAGGGACCTACAATGAGCAGTATTTT.

The table lists this clonotype with many counts. The J gene is TRBJ2-1, the V gene TRBV15; D is unresolved. This CDR3 is 13 amino acids long. Germline V CDR1 and CDR2: LNHNV, YYDKDF (reference sequence). V gave up 0 bases and J gave up 7 bases, with 7 bases separating them. The CDR3 loop is CATSRESKNEQFF. CDR3 DNA: TGTGCCACCAGCAGAGAGAGTAAGAATGAGCAGTTCTTC.

This clonotype was observed at least ten times. The chain is built from TRBV6-2 or TRBV6-3 and TRBJ2-7; D gene uncertain. The V gene lost 2 bases and the J gene lost 4 bases, with 3 bases spanning the gap. Per germline, CDR1 MNHEY and CDR2 SVGEGT. CDR3 size: 11 residues. The chain's CDR3 is CASSYIYEQYF. Written as DNA, the CDR3 is TGTGCCAGCAGTTACATTTACGAGCAGTACTTC.

This sequence joins TRBV7-2 and TRBJ2-3; a weak D match, TRBD1 (5 bases). Trimming removed 5 bases from V and 11 bases from J, with 23 bases in between. The CDR3 has 15 amino acids. Germline assignment: CDR1 SGHTA and CDR2 FQGNSA. The CDR3 DNA reads TGTGCCAGCAGCAGGGCAGGGATCACCTACAATGAGCAGTATTTT. Protein product: CASSRAGITYNEQYF. Full variable domain (missing parts from reference TRBV7-2 and TRBJ2-3): GAGVSQSPSNKVTEKGKDVELRCDPISGHTALYWYRQSLGQGLEFLIYFQGNSAPDKSGLPSDRFSAERTGGSVSTLTIQRTQQEDSAVYLCASSRAGITYNEQYFGPGTRLTVL.

On this clonotype itself: Because the CDR3 is missing its conserved closing phenylalanine or tryptophan, this is likely a read error. The J gene is TRBJ2-1, the V gene TRBV28; 10 bases fit TRBD2. The V gene's germline CDR1 is MDHEN and CDR2 SYDVKM. Germline trimming cut 6 bases from V and 11 bases from J; bases unmatched to any gene: 7. The CDR3 loop spans 13 amino acids. CDR3 nucleotide sequence: TGTGCCAGCAGGATAGGGACTAGCGAGAAGCAGTTCTCC. Amino acids: CASRIGTSEKQFS.

Many counts were recorded for this clonotype. The rearrangement joins TRBV12-3 or TRBV12-4 to TRBJ1-2, with D unclear. The length of the CDR3 is 14 residues. Deletions cut 4 bases from V and 9 bases from J, with 18 bases between. CDR3 sequence (DNA): TGTGCCAGCAGTTCATGGACGGGTGGAATAAGCTACACCTTC. This codes for CASSSWTGGISYTF.

About this clonotype itself: This may be a read error, as it is one base from a much larger clone. The chain links TRBV4-3 to TRBJ2-5; 7 bases line up with TRBD2. The junction had 9 bases not matched to a gene; V was cut back by 2 bases and J by 3 bases. The CDR3 extends over 16 amino acids. CDR1 and CDR2 from the germline V gene are LGHNA and YSLEER. The CDR3, as DNA: TGCGCCAGCAGCCAAAATATCGCGGGAGCAAAAGAGACCCAGTACTTC. It codes for CASSQNIAGAKETQYF.

This clonotype was seen ten or more times. The chain uses TRBV28 and TRBJ1-5, with a tentative D call TRBD1 (5 bases). This CDR3 has 14 amino acids. The germline V and J ends were trimmed by 5 bases and 5 bases, with 13 bases remaining between them. Germline values: CDR1 MDHEN, CDR2 SYDVKM. CDR3: CASSTAGSYQPQHF. CDR3 nucleotide sequence: TGTGCCAGCAGTACCGCAGGGTCCTATCAGCCCCAGCATTTT.

This clonotype appeared many times. The chain combines TRBV14 with TRBJ2-3, with 9 bases identical to TRBD2. With 1 base clipped from V and 3 bases from J, the junction kept 11 bases outside the gene matches. This CDR3 is 18 amino acids long. Germline CDR1 and CDR2: SGHDN and FVKESK. DNA for the CDR3: TGTGCCAGCAGCCAAGCGGACCTCCTAGCGGGGCTGACAGATACGCAGTATTTT. Its protein is CASSQADLLAGLTDTQYF.

V usage is TRBV6-2 or TRBV6-3 and J usage is TRBJ1-3; possibly TRBD1 for D (6 bases). In germline, CDR1 is MNHEY, CDR2 SVGEGT. The CDR3 is 16 amino acids. The V gene lost 0 bases and the J gene lost 0 bases, with 9 bases spanning the gap. The CDR3 loop reads CASSYSTGNSGNTIYF. CDR3 DNA: TGTGCCAGCAGTTACTCGACAGGAAACTCTGGAAACACCATATATTTT.

The chain combines TRBV6-2 or TRBV6-3 with TRBJ2-1; D is possibly TRBD1 or TRBD2 (6 bases each). Looked up from germline, CDR1 is MNHEY and CDR2 is SVGEGT. V lost 5 bases, J lost 6 bases, and 14 bases lay in between. This CDR3 comprises 14 residues. The CDR3 region is CASSVGGLGNEQFF. The CDR3 DNA is TGTGCCAGCAGTGTGGGGGGCCTGGGCAATGAGCAGTTCTTC.

In this sample, this clonotype turned up many times. The chain combines TRBV30 with TRBJ2-2, with no clear D. Trimming cost V 2 bases and J 2 bases, with 12 bases left between them. Germline CDR1 and CDR2: GTSNPN and SVGIG (reference sequence). This CDR3 is built from 15 residues. The DNA of the CDR3 is TGTGCCTGGAGTAGGAAGGGTTCTAACACCGGGGAGCTGTTTTTT. Protein product: CAWSRKGSNTGELFF.

In DNA, the CDR3 is TGTGCCAGCAGCTTGGGGGCCGCGGGGGGCTATGGCTACACCTTC. Amino acid sequence: CASSLGAAGGYGYTF. The chain couples TRBV5-6 to TRBJ1-2, with D possibly TRBD1 on 5 matching bases. V lost 0 bases, J lost 4 bases, and 13 bases lay in between. Per germline, CDR1 SGHDT and CDR2 YYEEEE. This CDR3 has 15 amino acids.

This clonotype was seen ten or more times. The J gene is TRBJ2-3, the V gene TRBV7-6, with 10 bases aligning to TRBD1. Germline CDR1 SGHVS, CDR2 FNYEAQ. V shed 2 bases, J shed 2 bases, and the junction held 10 bases outside the gene matches. CDR3 size: 18 residues. CDR3 bases: TGTGCCAGCAGCTTAAAGACAGGGGGCTTACCCCCCACAGATACGCAGTATTTT. It specifies CASSLKTGGLPPTDTQYF.

Worth noting for this clonotype: A much larger clonotype is one base distant, so this may be a read error. The V call is TRBV7-4, the J call TRBJ1-6; D is possibly TRBD1 (5 bases). This CDR3 has 18 amino acids. Germline CDR1 reads SGHVT; CDR2 reads SQSDAQ. CDR3 in DNA: TGTGCCAGCAGCTACTTTCTAGGGGAGGGATCCTATAATCCACCCCTCCACTTT. Its translation is CASSYFLGEGSYNPPLHF.

This clonotype occurred many times. The chain combines TRBV7-9 with TRBJ2-1; TRBD2 matches at 14 bases. The CDR3 runs 15 residues. CDR1 and CDR2 (germline): SEHNR, FQNEAQ (reference sequence). J was trimmed by 9 bases and V by 7 bases; bases with no gene match: 8. The CDR3, as DNA: TGTGCCAGCATAGGGACTAGCGGGAGAGAGGGTGAGCAGTTCTTC. Protein: CASIGTSGREGEQFF.

With regard to this clonotype: The final CDR3 position lacks the conserved phenylalanine or tryptophan, pointing to a likely read error. The CDR3 reads CASSHTTGGGSSYEQYY. As DNA, the CDR3 is TGTGCCAGCAGTCATACGACAGGTGGGGGGAGCTCCTACGAGCAGTACTAC. The gene calls are TRBV6-5 and TRBJ2-7; TRBD1 or TRBD2 may be the D gene (6 bases each). Germline values: CDR1 MNHEY, CDR2 SVGAGI. Trimming cost V 5 bases and J 0 bases, with 20 bases left between them. The CDR3 contains 17 residues.